Listed below are T cell receptor beta chains from one sample, sequenced in a study of vaccination and CD4 T cells after COVID-19. These receptors' targets are unknown. TCRdb reanalysed the PCR reads using MiXCR and keeps one entry per CDR3 protein. The sample carries just under 20,000 distinct CDR3 sequences, less than 60% recorded once. The specimen was CD4+ T cells from blood, cultured in vitro, collected after SARS-CoV-2 vaccination. The receptors stem from a human donor who had recovered from COVID-19. CDR3s include the opening cysteine and the closing phenylalanine or tryptophan. D genes are given only for firm matches. Size is stated for part of the rows, as once, few or many counts, or as a class when the clone is expanded.

v_call	d_call	j_call	clone_size	cdr3_aa	cdr3_nt
TRBV24-1	TRBD1	TRBJ2-7	-	CASKGQMYEQYF	TGTGCCAGCAAGGGACAGATGTACGAGCAGTACTTC
TRBV6-1	TRBD2	TRBJ2-7	-	CASSRGGLAVYEQYF	TGTGCCAGCAGCCGGGGGGGACTAGCGGTCTACGAGCAGTACTTC
TRBV2	-	TRBJ1-6	-	CASSLRDNSPLHF	TGTGCCAGCAGTCTCAGGGATAATTCACCCCTCCACTTT
TRBV24-1	-	TRBJ2-2	few	CATSDLRGTGELFF	TGTGCCACCAGTGATTTGAGGGGTACCGGGGAGCTGTTTTTT
TRBV24-1	TRBD1	TRBJ1-2	-	CATSDTDRDYGYTF	TGTGCCACCAGTGATACGGACAGGGACTATGGCTACACCTTC
TRBV6-5	-	TRBJ1-5	-	CASSYGLNQPQHF	TGTGCCAGCAGTTACGGGCTCAATCAGCCCCAGCATTTT
TRBV28	-	TRBJ1-2	-	CASSDLGGYTF	TGTGCCAGCAGTGACCTGGGTGGCTACACCTTC
TRBV7-7	-	TRBJ2-5	-	CASSLAGGPEETQYF	TGTGCCAGCAGCTTAGCGGGGGGGCCGGAAGAGACCCAGTACTTC
TRBV5-4	-	TRBJ2-3	few	CASSLAADTQYF	TGTGCCAGCAGCTTGGCCGCAGATACGCAGTATTTT
TRBV10-3	-	TRBJ2-7	-	CAIRNQGYEQYF	TGTGCCATCAGAAACCAGGGGTACGAGCAGTACTTC
TRBV2	TRBD1	TRBJ2-7	once	CATRTGTGGDEQYF	TGTGCCACCAGAACCGGGACAGGGGGCGACGAGCAGTACTTC
TRBV2	-	TRBJ1-2	-	CASSPDGRGYTF	TGTGCCAGCAGTCCCGATGGGCGTGGCTACACCTTC
TRBV7-2	TRBD2	TRBJ2-7	-	CASSPGGRVYEQYF	TGTGCCAGCAGCCCGGGAGGCAGAGTCTACGAGCAGTACTTC
TRBV5-6	-	TRBJ1-6	-	CASSSGPNSPLHF	TGTGCCAGCAGCTCAGGGCCAAATTCACCCCTCCACTTT
TRBV4-1	-	TRBJ1-1	few	CASSQDGAGTEAFF	TGCGCCAGCAGCCAAGATGGAGCAGGAACTGAAGCTTTCTTT
TRBV20-1	TRBD1	TRBJ2-7	-	CSAREPDRGQYF	TGCAGTGCTAGAGAACCAGACAGGGGGCAGTACTTC
TRBV27	TRBD1	TRBJ1-2	-	CASSLGGTGANYGYTF	TGTGCCAGCAGTTTAGGCGGGACAGGAGCTAACTATGGCTACACCTTC
TRBV12-5	-	TRBJ1-1	-	CASGRSWDLNTEAFF	TGTGCTAGTGGTCGGAGTTGGGACTTGAACACTGAAGCTTTCTTT
TRBV7-2	-	TRBJ1-2	few	CASSLSGGDGYTF	TGTGCCAGCAGCTTGTCGGGGGGGGATGGCTACACCTTC
TRBV6-1	TRBD1	TRBJ1-1	few	CASSAPPTGLTEAFF	TGTGCCAGCAGTGCCCCCCCGACAGGGTTGACTGAAGCTTTCTTT
TRBV25-1	TRBD1	TRBJ1-1	few	CASSIQGGTEAFF	TGTGCCAGCAGCATACAGGGGGGAACTGAAGCTTTCTTT
TRBV27	TRBD1	TRBJ2-5	-	CASSWTGLKETQYF	TGTGCCAGCAGTTGGACAGGGTTGAAAGAGACCCAGTACTTC
TRBV7-2	TRBD2	TRBJ2-1	-	CASRTPGLIYNEQFF	TGTGCCAGCAGGACACCGGGACTAATCTACAATGAGCAGTTCTTC
TRBV19	TRBD2	TRBJ2-1	-	CASRPLAGGHSSYNEQFF	TGTGCCAGTAGACCACTAGCGGGGGGGCATAGCTCCTACAATGAGCAGTTCTTC
TRBV27	TRBD2	TRBJ2-7	-	CASSDLAGVGRYEQYF	TGTGCCAGCAGCGATTTAGCGGGAGTGGGTCGGTACGAGCAGTACTTC
TRBV20-1	TRBD2	TRBJ2-7	-	CSASRSSSGGYKQYF	TGCAGTGCTAGTAGATCGTCTAGCGGGGGATACAAGCAGTACTTC
TRBV19	-	TRBJ1-2	-	CASSIPGAGYGYTF	TGTGCCAGTAGTATACCAGGGGCAGGCTATGGCTACACCTTC
TRBV20-1	-	TRBJ2-7	few	CSAYLGGGYEQYF	TGCAGTGCTTACCTTGGAGGCGGGTACGAGCAGTACTTC
TRBV7-9	TRBD2	TRBJ2-5	few	CASSYVLAEETQYF	TGTGCCAGCAGCTACGTCCTAGCGGAAGAGACCCAGTACTTC
TRBV20-1	-	TRBJ2-7	few	CSARYGGYEQYF	TGCAGTGCTAGATACGGGGGCTACGAGCAGTACTTC
TRBV11-3	-	TRBJ2-5	-	CASGLRNFSVYQETQYF	TGTGCCAGCGGGTTGAGGAATTTTTCAGTGTACCAAGAGACCCAGTACTTC
TRBV29-1	-	TRBJ2-4	-	CSVEEGQGNIQYF	TGCAGCGTTGAAGAGGGGCAAGGGAACATTCAGTACTTC
TRBV28	TRBD2	TRBJ2-5	-	CASSGTSGGNRKTQYF	TGTGCCAGTTCCGGGACTAGCGGGGGGAACAGGAAGACCCAGTACTTC
TRBV25-1	-	TRBJ2-7	-	CASSEWVGYEQYF	TGTGCCAGCAGTGAATGGGTGGGTTACGAGCAGTACTTC
TRBV25-1	-	TRBJ2-5	once	CASSAFSDQETQYF	TGTGCCAGCAGCGCGTTCTCCGACCAAGAGACCCAGTACTTC
TRBV6-1	TRBD2	TRBJ2-5	-	CATNEPGLAGHQETQYF	TGTGCCACCAACGAACCGGGACTAGCGGGACACCAAGAGACCCAGTACTTC
TRBV7-8	TRBD1	TRBJ1-2	-	CASSPGTVPNYGYTF	TGTGCCAGCAGCCCAGGGACAGTTCCTAACTATGGCTACACCTTC
TRBV20-1	-	TRBJ2-5	few	CSARELTFRNEKTQYF	TGCAGTGCTAGAGAGTTGACCTTTAGGAACGAGAAGACCCAGTACTTC
TRBV28	TRBD1	TRBJ2-3	-	CATSRGTGEGTDTQYF	TGTGCCACCTCGAGAGGGACAGGGGAGGGCACAGATACGCAGTATTTT
TRBV7-6	-	TRBJ1-1	-	CASSPWGLLNTEAFF	TGTGCCAGCAGCCCCTGGGGGCTCCTGAACACTGAAGCTTTCTTT
TRBV12-3/TRBV12-4	-	TRBJ1-1	-	CASSTGKTEAFF	TGTGCCAGCAGTACAGGGAAGACTGAAGCTTTCTTT
TRBV5-4	TRBD1	TRBJ1-2	-	CASSLDRAAMDGYTF	TGTGCCAGCAGCCTAGACAGGGCCGCAATGGATGGCTACACCTTC
TRBV7-8	TRBD1	TRBJ2-7	few	CASSLGDRGSYEQYF	TGTGCCAGCAGCTTAGGGGACAGGGGTAGCTACGAGCAGTACTTC
TRBV7-2	-	TRBJ2-5	-	CASSERTPQETQYF	TGTGCCAGCAGCGAACGGACCCCACAAGAGACCCAGTACTTC
TRBV6-5	TRBD1	TRBJ2-4	-	CASSWRTGGAAKNIQYF	TGTGCCAGCAGTTGGCGTACAGGGGGAGCAGCCAAAAACATTCAGTACTTC
TRBV6-5	-	TRBJ1-5	few	CASSYSKGRGQPQHF	TGTGCCAGCAGTTACTCAAAGGGGCGCGGTCAGCCCCAGCATTTT
TRBV7-2	TRBD1	TRBJ1-5	once	CASSSGQAGNQPQHF	TGTGCCAGCAGCTCGGGACAGGCGGGCAATCAGCCCCAGCATTTT
TRBV7-2	-	TRBJ2-6	-	CASSRLGSGANVLTF	TGTGCCAGCAGCCGTCTGGGCTCTGGGGCCAACGTCCTGACTTTC
TRBV7-3	-	TRBJ2-3	few	CASSKGVGSTDTQYF	TGTGCCAGCAGTAAAGGTGTAGGGTCCACAGATACGCAGTATTTT
TRBV7-3	TRBD2	TRBJ2-1	-	CASSSSGGPTGNEQFF	TGTGCCAGCAGCTCTAGCGGGGGGCCTACGGGGAATGAGCAGTTCTTC
TRBV20-1	TRBD1	TRBJ2-7	few	CSAGDRDRHEQYF	TGCAGTGCTGGAGACAGGGATCGCCACGAGCAGTACTTC
TRBV20-1	-	TRBJ2-3	few	CSAEGTRDTQYF	TGCAGTGCTGAAGGAACCCGGGATACGCAGTATTTT
TRBV7-9	TRBD2	TRBJ2-3	-	CASSETSGVTDTQYF	TGTGCCAGCAGCGAAACTAGCGGGGTCACAGATACGCAGTATTTT
TRBV19	-	TRBJ2-2	-	CASSIGRGSRTGELFF	TGTGCCAGTAGTATAGGCCGGGGGTCGAGGACCGGGGAGCTGTTTTTT
TRBV15	-	TRBJ1-2	-	CATSRDVQGIGGYTF	TGTGCCACCAGCAGAGATGTCCAGGGTATAGGAGGCTACACCTTC
TRBV7-2	-	TRBJ1-6	few	CASSLSGATGNSPLHF	TGTGCCAGCAGCCTATCCGGGGCCACAGGGAATTCACCCCTCCACTTT
TRBV6-1	TRBD1	TRBJ2-2	few	CASRRITTGQGMGGELFF	TGTGCCAGCAGAAGGATCACTACGGGACAGGGGATGGGCGGGGAGCTGTTTTTT
TRBV6-2/TRBV6-3	-	TRBJ2-2	-	CASIMDQAVGELFF	TGTGCCAGCATTATGGACCAGGCGGTCGGGGAGCTGTTTTTT
TRBV6-2/TRBV6-3	-	TRBJ2-1	-	CASSYAQAEQFF	TGTGCCAGCAGTTACGCCCAGGCCGAGCAGTTCTTC